This T cell receptor (beta chain) was documented in a study of blood T cell repertoires in COVID-19. In the study overall: Samples representing acute and convalescent COVID-19 were sourced from the United States, Italy and Spain. T cells, B-cell-depleted T cells, or PBMCs provided the cDNA or gDNA that served as material.

Some clones are missing from TCRdb's copy, which holds only in-frame ones; the method was immunoSEQ multiplex PCR. Found here are approximately 390,000 clones, nearly 90% of them singletons; the top ten hold around 2%. CDR1 is LGHDT, CDR2 YNNKEL, per germline (reference sequence). The CDR3 covers 13 residues. Trimming left V 6 bases short and J 4 bases short, with 10 bases between. Sequenced input: PBMCs or T cells enriched from blood (not recorded which). The chain joins TRBV3-1 (or the pseudogene TRBV3-2) to TRBJ1-5; TRBD1 might be the D (5 bases). This TCR was sampled from a woman in her 40s with acute COVID-19. CDR3 sequence: CASSTGGNQPQHF. The CDR3 DNA reads as TGTGCCAGCAGTACGGGGGGGAATCAGCCCCAGCATTTT.